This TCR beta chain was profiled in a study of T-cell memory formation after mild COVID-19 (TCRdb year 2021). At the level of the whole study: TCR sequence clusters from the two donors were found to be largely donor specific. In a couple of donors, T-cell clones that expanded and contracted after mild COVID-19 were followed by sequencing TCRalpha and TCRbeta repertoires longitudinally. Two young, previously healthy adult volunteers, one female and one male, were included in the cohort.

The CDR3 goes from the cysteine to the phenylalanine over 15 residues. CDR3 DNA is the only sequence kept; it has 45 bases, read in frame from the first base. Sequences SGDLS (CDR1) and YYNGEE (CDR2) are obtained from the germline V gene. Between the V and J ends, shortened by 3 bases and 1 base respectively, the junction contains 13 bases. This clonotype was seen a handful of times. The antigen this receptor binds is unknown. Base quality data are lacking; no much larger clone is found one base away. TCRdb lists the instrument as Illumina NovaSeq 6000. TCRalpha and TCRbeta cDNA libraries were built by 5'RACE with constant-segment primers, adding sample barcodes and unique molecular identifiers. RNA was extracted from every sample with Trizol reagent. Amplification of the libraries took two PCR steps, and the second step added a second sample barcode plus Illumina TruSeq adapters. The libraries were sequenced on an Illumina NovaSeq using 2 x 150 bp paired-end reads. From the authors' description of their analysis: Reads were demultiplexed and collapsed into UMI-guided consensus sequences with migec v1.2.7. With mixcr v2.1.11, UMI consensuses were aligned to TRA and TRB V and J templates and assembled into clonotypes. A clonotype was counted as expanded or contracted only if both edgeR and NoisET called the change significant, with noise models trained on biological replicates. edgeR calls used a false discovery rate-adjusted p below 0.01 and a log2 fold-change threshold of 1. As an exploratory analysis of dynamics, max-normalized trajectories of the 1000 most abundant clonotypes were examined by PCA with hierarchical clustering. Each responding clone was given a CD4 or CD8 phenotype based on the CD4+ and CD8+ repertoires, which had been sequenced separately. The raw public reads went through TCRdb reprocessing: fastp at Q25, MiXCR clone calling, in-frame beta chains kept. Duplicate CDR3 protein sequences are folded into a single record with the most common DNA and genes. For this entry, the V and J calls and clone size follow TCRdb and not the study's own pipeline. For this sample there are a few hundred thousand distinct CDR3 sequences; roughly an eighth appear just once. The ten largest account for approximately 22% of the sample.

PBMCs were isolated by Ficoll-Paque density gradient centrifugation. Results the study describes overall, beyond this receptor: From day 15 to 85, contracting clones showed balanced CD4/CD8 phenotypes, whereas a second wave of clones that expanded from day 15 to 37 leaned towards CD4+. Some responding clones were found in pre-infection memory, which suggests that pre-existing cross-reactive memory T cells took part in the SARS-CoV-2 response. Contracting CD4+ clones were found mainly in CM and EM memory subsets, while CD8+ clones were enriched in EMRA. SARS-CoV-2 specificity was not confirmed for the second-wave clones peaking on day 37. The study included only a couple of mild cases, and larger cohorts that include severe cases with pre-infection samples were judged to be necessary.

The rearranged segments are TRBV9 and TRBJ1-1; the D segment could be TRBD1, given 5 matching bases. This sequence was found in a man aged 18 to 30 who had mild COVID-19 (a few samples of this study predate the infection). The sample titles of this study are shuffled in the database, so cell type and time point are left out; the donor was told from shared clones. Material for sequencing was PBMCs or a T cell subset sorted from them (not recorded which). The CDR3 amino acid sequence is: CASSASGGRNTEAFF. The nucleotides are TGTGCCAGCAGCGCGTCCGGGGGGAGGAACACTGAAGCTTTCTTT.